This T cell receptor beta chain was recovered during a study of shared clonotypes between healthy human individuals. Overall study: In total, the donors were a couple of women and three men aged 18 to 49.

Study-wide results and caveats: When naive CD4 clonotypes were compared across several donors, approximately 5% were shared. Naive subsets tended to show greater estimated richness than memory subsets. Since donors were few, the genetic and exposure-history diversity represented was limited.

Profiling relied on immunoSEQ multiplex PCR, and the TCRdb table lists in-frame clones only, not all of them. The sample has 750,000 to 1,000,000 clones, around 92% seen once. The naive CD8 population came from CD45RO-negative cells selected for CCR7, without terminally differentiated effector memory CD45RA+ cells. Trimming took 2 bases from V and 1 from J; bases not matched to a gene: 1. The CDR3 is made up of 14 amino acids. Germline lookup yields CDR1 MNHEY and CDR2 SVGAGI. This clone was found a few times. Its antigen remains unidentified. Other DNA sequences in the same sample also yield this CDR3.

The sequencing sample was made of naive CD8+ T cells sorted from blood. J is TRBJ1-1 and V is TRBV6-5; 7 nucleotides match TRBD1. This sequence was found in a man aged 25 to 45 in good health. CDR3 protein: CASSYGTANTEAFF. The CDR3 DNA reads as TGTGCCAGCAGTTACGGGACAGCGAACACTGAAGCTTTCTTT.